Below are 5 T cell receptor beta chains sequenced from a single sample in a study of blood T cell repertoires in COVID-19. Repertoires were generated with immunoSEQ multiplex PCR, while TCRdb's copy carries only in-frame clones and drops some. The sample consists of about 15,000 clones, 76% of them appearing once. Sequencing was done on a sample of peripheral blood. Receptors were obtained from a man in his 70s with active or convalescent COVID-19.

In the case of this clone: The identical CDR3 is also encoded by other nucleotide sequences in the sample. This chain uses TRBV29-1 with TRBJ1-5; a weak D match, TRBD1 (6 bases). V gave up 4 bases and J gave up 4 bases, with 8 bases separating them. CDR3 size: 12 residues. Germline CDR1 SQVTM, CDR2 ANQGSEA. The CDR3 DNA follows: TGCAGCGTTGGAGGGGGTAATCAGCCCCAGCATTTT. Translating it yields CSVGGGNQPQHF.

The rearrangement links TRBV11-2 to TRBJ1-4; 8 positions agree with TRBD1. Germline CDR1 and CDR2: SGHAT and FQNNGV. The length of the CDR3 is 15 residues. J was trimmed by 7 bases and V by 5 bases; bases with no gene match: 9. The CDR3 loop reads CASSALGQGGEKLFF. The CDR3 coding sequence is TGTGCCAGCAGCGCCCTTGGACAGGGAGGTGAAAAACTGTTTTTT.

The chain has TRBV12-5 and TRBJ2-3; possible D gene TRBD1, 5 bases. Between the trimmed V and J ends, which lost 7 bases and 0 bases, there was a span of 20 bases. The CDR3 runs to 17 residues. Germline CDR1 reads LGHNT; CDR2 reads FRNRAP. Here the CDR3 DNA reads TGTGCTAGTGCCTTACGAATGACAGCTACTAGCACAGATACGCAGTATTTT. This gives the protein CASALRMTATSTDTQYF.

The chain links TRBV6-5 to TRBJ2-7; possible D gene TRBD1, 6 bases. The CDR3 sequence is 11 residues long. The V end lost 8 bases, the J end lost 3 bases, and 8 bases lay between the germline ends. Germline V lookup: CDR1 MNHEY, CDR2 SVGAGI. Here the CDR3 reads CASSGVYEQYF. In nucleotides, the CDR3 is TGTGCCAGCTCAGGGGTCTACGAGCAGTACTTC.

The rearrangement joins TRBV4-1 to TRBJ2-1; TRBD2 matches 10 bases. Germline loops: CDR1 MGHRA, CDR2 YSYEKL. Germline trimming cut 0 bases from V and 4 bases from J; bases unmatched to any gene: 6. This CDR3 comprises 17 residues. The CDR3 sequence is CASSQDGLAGEYNEQFF. CDR3 nucleotides: TGCGCCAGCAGCCAAGATGGGCTAGCGGGAGAATACAATGAGCAGTTCTTC.